This TCR beta chain came from a study of cytomegalovirus exposure and HLA in healthy donors. Findings and caveats of the study: The authors later linked a missense DCLRE1C variant to TCR beta V- and J-gene trimming.

The study ran its PCR with 60 Vbeta and 13 Jbeta primers. The method was immunoSEQ multiplex PCR; TCRdb's version includes in-frame clones alone and lacks a portion of them. This sample has around 100,000 clones, with 79% found just once. The CDR3 loop spans 16 amino acids. Trimming cost V 5 bases and J 4 bases; bases outside gene matches: 12. Germline CDR1 reads SGHVS; CDR2 reads FNYEAQ. Of note for this clone: Its antigen is undetermined.

The TCR comes from a woman in her 40s in good health and CMV-seronegative. Sequencing was performed on PBMCs. The gene calls are TRBV7-6 and TRBJ1-1; 8 bases match TRBD1. The CDR3, as DNA: TGTGCCAGCAGCCCGTCCCCCGGACAGGGTCGCACTGAAGCTTTCTTT. Translated, it gives CASSPSPGQGRTEAFF. The whole variable domain, remainder taken from reference TRBV7-6 and TRBJ1-1, is GAGVSQSPRYKVTKRGQDVALRCDPISGHVSLYWYRQALGQGPEFLTYFNYEAQQDKSGLPNDRFSAERPEGSISTLTIQRTEQRDSAMYRCASSPSPGQGRTEAFFGQGTRLTVV.